This T cell receptor (beta chain) was captured in a study of Tregs in tolerant kidney transplant recipients. Unstimulated regulatory T cells (CD4+CD25+CD127-), CD4+CD25- non-regulatory cells, CD4 and CD8 cells were FACS-sorted from thawed PBMCs. J lost 16 bases, V lost 1 base, and 5 bases had no gene match. CDR3 length: 13 amino acids. Germline-derived CDR1 and CDR2 are SGHDN and FVKESK. Findings and caveats of the study: Few patients were studied, so findings need validation in larger groups. Biological reproducibility was not directly addressed in this study.

Profiling relied on immunoSEQ multiplex PCR, and the TCRdb table lists in-frame clones only, not all of them. The sample has 200,000 to 300,000 clones, approximately 84% seen once. This clone showed up just once. Its antigen is undetermined. The chain is built from TRBV14 and TRBJ2-1; 12 bases fit TRBD2. The TCR sequence derives from a human donor in good health. The sequenced sample consisted of CD4+ T cells from blood. The CDR3, as DNA: TGTGCCAGCAGCCAAGTCCGGACTAGCGGGAAATTCTTC. It specifies CASSQVRTSGKFF.